This T cell receptor beta chain was identified during a study of T cells in Graves' hyperthyroidism and ophthalmopathy. As to this clonotype: Its antigen is currently unknown.

Diagnosis of hyperthyroidism was new in patients aged 18 to 65, and its duration was under 2 months. Uncontrolled infection, other autoimmune disease, pregnancy and lactation each barred patients from inclusion. Diagnostic decisions used clinical symptoms, serum thyroxine and TRAb, thyroid ultrasound and orbital computed tomography. Whole-study findings and limits: Appearing also in blood were most of the thyroid clonotypes expanded above 0.001.

The CDR3 sequence is 15 residues long. Researchers took RNA transcripts and amplified the TCR beta CDR3 regions from them. The HTBI primer set was used in a first-round RT-PCR of the TCR CDR3. TCRdb independently ran MiXCR on the multiplex PCR reads; one entry per CDR3 protein. The sample consists of about 840,000 distinct CDR3 sequences, 35% to 45% of them appearing once. The sample consisted of blood. The V gene is TRBV5-2, the J gene TRBJ1-2; the table's D call TRBD1 went unverified against the DNA. TRBV5-2 is termed a pseudogene. This TCR derives from a man between 18 and 35 years old with Graves' hyperthyroidism. Here the CDR3 reads CASKGARGASYGHTF. The CDR3 nucleotides read TGTGCCAGCAAAGGGGCCAGGGGGGCGTCCTATGGCCACACCTTC.